This TCR beta chain came from a study of cytomegalovirus exposure and HLA in healthy donors. Study-wide findings and caveats: Later analysis associated a missense DCLRE1C variant with TCR beta V- and J-gene trimming.

This clone was observed a few times. The antigen is unknown. The PCR ran on 60 Vbeta and 13 Jbeta primers. Generated by immunoSEQ multiplex PCR, the TCRdb table keeps only in-frame clones and is missing some. The sample lists 75,000 to 100,000 clones, more than 65% occurring once. The CDR3 length is 16 residues. CDR1 is MNHNS, CDR2 SASEGT, per germline. J was trimmed by 5 bases and V by 2 bases; bases with no gene match: 10. The clonotype comes from a man aged 55 to 70 in good health and CMV-seronegative. Sequencing used PBMCs. The chain couples TRBV6-1 to TRBJ2-5; 8 bases agree with TRBD2. The CDR3 nucleotides are TGTGCCAGCAGTGAAAACGTAGCGGGATATTCCGAGACCCAGTACTTC. This sequence encodes CASSENVAGYSETQYF.